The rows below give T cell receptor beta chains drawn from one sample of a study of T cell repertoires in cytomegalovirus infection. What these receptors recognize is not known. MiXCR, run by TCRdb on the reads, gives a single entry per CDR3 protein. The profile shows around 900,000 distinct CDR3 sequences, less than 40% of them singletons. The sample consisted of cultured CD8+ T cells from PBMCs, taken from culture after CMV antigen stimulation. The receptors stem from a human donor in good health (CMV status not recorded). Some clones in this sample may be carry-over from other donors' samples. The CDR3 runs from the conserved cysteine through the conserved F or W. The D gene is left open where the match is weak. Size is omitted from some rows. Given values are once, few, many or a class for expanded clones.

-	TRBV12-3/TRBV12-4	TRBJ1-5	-	TGTGCCAGCAGTCCTAGGGCGGGGGCCGATCAGCCCCAGCATTTT	CASSPRAGADQPQHF
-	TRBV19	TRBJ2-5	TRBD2	TGTGCCAGTAGTATCTTGCTAGCGGCACAAGAGACCCAGTACTTC	CASSILLAAQETQYF
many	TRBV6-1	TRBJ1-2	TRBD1	TGTGCCAGCAAAATGGGACAGAACTATGGCTACACCTTC	CASKMGQNYGYTF
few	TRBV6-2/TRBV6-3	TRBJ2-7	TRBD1	TGTGCCAGCACCGAGACAGGGGGGACCTACGAGCAGTACTTC	CASTETGGTYEQYF
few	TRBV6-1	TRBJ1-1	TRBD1	TGTGCCGTTCCAGGGGGGACAGGTCAACCGAACACTGAAGCTTTCTTT	CAVPGGTGQPNTEAFF
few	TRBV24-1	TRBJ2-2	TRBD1	TGTGCCACCAGTGATTTATCCGGGACAGGGGAGATCACCGGGGAGCTGTTTTTT	CATSDLSGTGEITGELFF
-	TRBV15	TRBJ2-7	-	TGTGCCACCAGCAGAGATGACATCTCCTACGAGCAGTACTTC	CATSRDDISYEQYF
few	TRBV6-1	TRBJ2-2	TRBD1	TGTGCCAGCAGCCCTGGACAGGTTATGAACACCGGGGAGCTGTTTTTT	CASSPGQVMNTGELFF
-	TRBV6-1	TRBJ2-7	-	TGTGCCAGCAGCCCAACAGGGTTCCACGAGCAGTACTTC	CASSPTGFHEQYF
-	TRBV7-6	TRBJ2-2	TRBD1	TGTGCCAGCATCCGGGACAGGGTTACGAACGCCGGGGAGCTGTTTTTT	CASIRDRVTNAGELFF